Below, 7 T cell receptor beta chains from the same sample are listed, as sequenced in a study of immune cell composition in non-small cell lung cancer (dated by TCRdb to the late 2010s). Library method: the immunoSEQ multiplex PCR assay. TCRdb carries this immuneACCESS record with in-frame sequences only. Its versions omit some clonotypes, under half of them owing to an unresolved V gene in the studies checked, with the rest unexplained. This sample holds about 5,900 clones; 70% to 90% were observed only once. Around 6.5% of the sample comes from the top ten. Normal lung samples came from the same patient and consisted of non-adjacent lung tissue collected as far from the tumour as possible, at a distance of at least 3 cm. The sample was non-adjacent lung tissue. The receptors come from a human donor with non-small cell lung cancer.

V is TRBV18 and J is TRBJ2-7; D might be TRBD1 (5 bases). CDR1 is KGHSH and CDR2 is LQKENI in the germline V gene. Between the trimmed V and J ends, which lost 2 bases and 4 bases, there was a span of 18 bases. This CDR3 contains 16 residues. The CDR3 nucleotides are TGTGCCAGCTCACCATATAGCACAGGATCAGTATACGAGCAGTACTTC. Protein sequence: CASSPYSTGSVYEQYF.

This clone was counted only a few times. V usage is TRBV11-3 and J usage is TRBJ2-7; perhaps TRBD2 as D (5 bases). This CDR3 has 14 amino acids. CDR1 and CDR2 (germline): SGHNT, YENEEA. V lost 1 base, J lost 6 bases, and 13 bases lay in between. The DNA of the CDR3 is TGTGCCAGCAGCTTAGGTCGAGGGTCTCTCGAGCAGTACTTC. It yields the protein CASSLGRGSLEQYF.

CDR3 in amino acids: CAWSADRDGYTF. The CDR3 region has the DNA TGTGCCTGGAGTGCCGACAGGGATGGCTACACCTTC. This chain links TRBV30 with TRBJ1-2; 7 bases line up with TRBD1. The CDR3 covers 12 residues. V lost 1 base to trimming and J lost 6 bases; unmatched junction nucleotides: 2. Germline CDR1 is GTSNPN and CDR2 is SVGIG (reference sequence).

The V and J genes are TRBV19 and TRBJ2-7, with 9 bases lining up with TRBD1. This CDR3 is 14 amino acids long. Germline CDR1 and CDR2: LNHDA and SQIVND (reference sequence). The J segment lost 5 bases and the V segment lost 6 bases, leaving 8 bases of the junction unmatched. As DNA, the CDR3 is TGTGCCAGTAGAGCCGGGACAGGGATGGACGAGCAGTACTTC. Amino acid sequence: CASRAGTGMDEQYF.

The chain links TRBV5-4 to TRBJ2-7; TRBD1 matches at 10 bases. The CDR3 is made up of 15 amino acids. Per the germline V gene, CDR1 is SGHNT and CDR2 is YYREEE (reference sequence). Germline trimming cut 3 bases from V and 6 bases from J; bases unmatched to any gene: 9. The CDR3 region has the DNA TGTGCCAGCAGCTCTGGAGACAGGGGGCATCTCGAGCAGTACTTC. This gives the protein CASSSGDRGHLEQYF.

V and J are TRBV18 and TRBJ2-1, with TRBD2 matching over 7 bases. The CDR3 has 17 amino acids. Germline V gene sequence: CDR1 KGHSH, CDR2 LQKENI. V was clipped by 3 bases and J by 0 bases; unmatched bases: 8. CDR3 sequence (DNA): TGTGCCAGCTCACCTACCCTAGCGGCCAGCTCCTACAATGAGCAGTTCTTC. Its protein is CASSPTLAASSYNEQFF.

The CDR3 is CASSPSNRVAEAFF. DNA of the CDR3: TGTGCCAGCTCACCGTCAAACAGGGTCGCTGAAGCTTTCTTT. The rearrangement joins TRBV18 to TRBJ1-1; the D gene is possibly TRBD1 (6 bases). The ends were cut back, 3 bases at V and 6 bases at J, with 14 bases in the middle. The germline gives CDR1 KGHSH, CDR2 LQKENI. The CDR3 totals 14 residues.